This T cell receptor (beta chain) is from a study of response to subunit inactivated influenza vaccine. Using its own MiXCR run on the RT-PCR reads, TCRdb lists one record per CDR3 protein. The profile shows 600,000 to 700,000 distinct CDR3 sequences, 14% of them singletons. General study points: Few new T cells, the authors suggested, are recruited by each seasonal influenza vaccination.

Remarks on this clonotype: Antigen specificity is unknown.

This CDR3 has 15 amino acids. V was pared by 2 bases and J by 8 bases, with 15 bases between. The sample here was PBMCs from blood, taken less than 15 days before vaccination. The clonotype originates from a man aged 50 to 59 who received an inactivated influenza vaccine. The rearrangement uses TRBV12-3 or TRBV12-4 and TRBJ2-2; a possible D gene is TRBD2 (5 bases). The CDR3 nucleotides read TGTGCCAGCAGTTTAAACCCTCGGTCGGGAGGGGAGCTGTTTTTT. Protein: CASSLNPRSGGELFF.